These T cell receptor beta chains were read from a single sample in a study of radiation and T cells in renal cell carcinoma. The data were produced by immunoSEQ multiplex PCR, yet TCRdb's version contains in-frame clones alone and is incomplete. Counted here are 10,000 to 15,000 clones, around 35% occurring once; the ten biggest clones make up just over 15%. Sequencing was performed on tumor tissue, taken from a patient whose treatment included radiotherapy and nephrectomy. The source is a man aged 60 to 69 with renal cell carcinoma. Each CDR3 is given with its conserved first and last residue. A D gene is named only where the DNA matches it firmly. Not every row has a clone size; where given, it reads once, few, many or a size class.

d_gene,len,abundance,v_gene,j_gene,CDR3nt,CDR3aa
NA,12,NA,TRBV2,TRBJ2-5,TGTGCCAGCAGTGATCTGGGCGAGACCCAGTACTTC,CASSDLGETQYF
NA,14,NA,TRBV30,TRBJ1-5,TGTGCCTGGAGTGACGGGTTCTCAAATCAGCCCCAGCATTTT,CAWSDGFSNQPQHF
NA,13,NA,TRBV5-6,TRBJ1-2,TGTGCCAGCAGCACCGCAAGGAACTATGGCTACACCTTC,CASSTARNYGYTF
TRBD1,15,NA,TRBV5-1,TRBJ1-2,TGCGCCAGCAGCTTGGGTGTGACAGGGAACTATGGCTACACCTTC,CASSLGVTGNYGYTF
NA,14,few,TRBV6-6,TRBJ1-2,TGTGCCAGCAGTTACTCGCAACGTAGGGATGGCTACACCTTC,CASSYSQRRDGYTF
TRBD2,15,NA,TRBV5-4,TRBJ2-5,TGTGCCAGCAGCTTGCGGGAGGCCAACCAAGAGACCCAGTACTTC,CASSLREANQETQYF
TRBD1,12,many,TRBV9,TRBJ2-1,TGTGCCAGCAGTGGGACAGGAGGCGAGCAGTTCTTC,CASSGTGGEQFF
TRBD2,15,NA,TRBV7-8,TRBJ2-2,TGTGCCAGCAGCCGACTAGCGGGGGCGGGCGGGGAGCTGTTTTTT,CASSRLAGAGGELFF
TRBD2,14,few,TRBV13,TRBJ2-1,TGTGCCACCATAGCGGGGGGATCGCGCAATGAGCAGTTCTTC,CATIAGGSRNEQFF
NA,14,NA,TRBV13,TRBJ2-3,TGTGCCAGCAGCCGTAGTTTGGTAGCAGATACGCAGTATTTT,CASSRSLVADTQYF
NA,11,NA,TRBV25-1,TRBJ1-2,TGTGCCAGCAGTGGGGCCTATGGCTACACCTTC,CASSGAYGYTF
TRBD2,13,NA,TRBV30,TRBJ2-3,TGTGCCTGGAGAGGGAGGGCCGTAGATACGCAGTATTTT,CAWRGRAVDTQYF
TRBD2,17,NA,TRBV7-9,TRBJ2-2,TGTGCCAGCAGGGGCGGACTAGCGGGAGGGAACACCGGGGAGCTGTTTTTT,CASRGGLAGGNTGELFF
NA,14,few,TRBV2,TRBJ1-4,TGTGCCAGCAGTAGTAGCCACCCGGAGGAAAAACTGTTTTTT,CASSSSHPEEKLFF
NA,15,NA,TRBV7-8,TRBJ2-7,TGTGCCAGCAGCTTGAACAGAATCAACCCCTACGAGCAGTACTTC,CASSLNRINPYEQYF
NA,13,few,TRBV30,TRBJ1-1,TGTGCCTGGAGCGCACTCGGGTGGCCTGAAGCTTTCTTT,CAWSALGWPEAFF
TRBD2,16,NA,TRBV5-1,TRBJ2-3,TGCGCCAGCAGCGGATTTAGCGGGGGGCCACCAGATACGCAGTATTTT,CASSGFSGGPPDTQYF
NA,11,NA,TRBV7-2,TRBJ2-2,TGTGCCAGCAGCCCTTCCGGGGAGCTGTTTTTT,CASSPSGELFF
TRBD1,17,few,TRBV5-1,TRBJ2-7,TGCGCCAGCAGCTACTCCACCGCAGGGACAGGGGGCTACGAGCAGTACTTC,CASSYSTAGTGGYEQYF
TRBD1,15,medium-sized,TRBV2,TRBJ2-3,TGTGCCAGCAGTGGGACAGGGGGCTATAGAGATACGCAGTATTTT,CASSGTGGYRDTQYF
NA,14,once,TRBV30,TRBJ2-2,TGTGCCTGGGGCGCGGCAACGAACACCGGGGAGCTGTTTTTT,CAWGAATNTGELFF
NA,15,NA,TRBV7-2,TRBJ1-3,TGTGCCAGCAGCTTAACCCCTGACTCTGGAAACACCATATATTTT,CASSLTPDSGNTIYF
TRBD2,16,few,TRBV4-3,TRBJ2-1,TGCGCCAGCAGCCAAGAGATAGCGGGGGGTTACAATGAGCAGTTCTTC,CASSQEIAGGYNEQFF
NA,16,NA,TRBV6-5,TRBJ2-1,TGTGCCAGCAGTTACTCGCCGGCCAGCTCCTACAATGAGCAGTTCTTC,CASSYSPASSYNEQFF
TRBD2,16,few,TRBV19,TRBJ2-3,TGTGCCAGTAGTATAAGAGGCGGGGGGGCGAAGGATACGCAGTATTTT,CASSIRGGGAKDTQYF
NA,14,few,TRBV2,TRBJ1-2,TGTGCCAGCAGTGAAGGACAGTCTAACTATGGCTACACCTTC,CASSEGQSNYGYTF
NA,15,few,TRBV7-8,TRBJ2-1,TGTGCCAGCAGCTTTTGGACTTCTATGGGCAATGAGCAGTTCTTC,CASSFWTSMGNEQFF
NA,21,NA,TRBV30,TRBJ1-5,TGTGCCTGGAGTCCTACCCCCGGTGCAGGAACAAGTCTATATAGCAATCAGCCCCAGCATTTT,CAWSPTPGAGTSLYSNQPQHF
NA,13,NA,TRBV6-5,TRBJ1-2,TGTGCCAGCAGTTCCGCCAGACGGGATGGCTACACCTTC,CASSSARRDGYTF
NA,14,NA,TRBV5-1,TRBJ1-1,TGCGCCAGCAGCTTGGTGTCGAGGAACACTGAAGCTTTCTTT,CASSLVSRNTEAFF
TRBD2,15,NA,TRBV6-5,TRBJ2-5,TGTGCCAGCACCCTAGCGGGGGGGCTTGGAGAGACCCAGTACTTC,CASTLAGGLGETQYF
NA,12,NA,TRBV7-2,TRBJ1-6,TGTGCCAGCAGCTTAAATAATTCACCCCTCCACTTT,CASSLNNSPLHF
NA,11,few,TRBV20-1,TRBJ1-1,TGCAGTGCCGGTAGCCACACTGAAGCTTTCTTT,CSAGSHTEAFF
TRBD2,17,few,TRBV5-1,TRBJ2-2,TGCGCCAGCAGCTCAACACTAGCGGGAGGGAACACCGGGGAGCTGTTTTTT,CASSSTLAGGNTGELFF
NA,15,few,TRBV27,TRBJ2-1,TGTGCCAGCAGTCCCAAAGGACCCTACTACAATGAGCAGTTCTTC,CASSPKGPYYNEQFF
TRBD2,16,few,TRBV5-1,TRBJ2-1,TGCGCCAGCAGCTTGAGCGGGACTAGCGGGATCAATGAGCAGTTCTTC,CASSLSGTSGINEQFF
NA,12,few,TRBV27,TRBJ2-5,TGTGCCAGCAGTTTAAGCGGAGAGACCCAGTACTTC,CASSLSGETQYF
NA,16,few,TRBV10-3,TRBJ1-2,TGTGCCATCAGTGTTGTCTCCCGGGACTTCATCTATGGCTACACCTTC,CAISVVSRDFIYGYTF
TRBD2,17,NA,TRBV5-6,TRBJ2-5,TGTGCCAGCAGCTTGGGGATAGCGGGGTTTGAAGGGGAGACCCAGTACTTC,CASSLGIAGFEGETQYF
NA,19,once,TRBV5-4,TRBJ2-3,TGTGCCAGCAGCTTGGCTAGGAGGATACACGGCAGGGTCACAGATACGCAGTATTTT,CASSLARRIHGRVTDTQYF
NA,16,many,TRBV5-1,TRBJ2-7,TGCGCCAGCAGCTTGTATAAGTTCCCTTCGTTCGGCGAGCAGTACTTC,CASSLYKFPSFGEQYF
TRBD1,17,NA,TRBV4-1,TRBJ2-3,TGCGCCAGCAGCCCCGGTTTTGGACAGGGGAGCGCAGATACGCAGTATTTT,CASSPGFGQGSADTQYF
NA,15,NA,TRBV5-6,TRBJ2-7,TGTGCCAGCAGCTTGGGCCGGGACACCGACTACGAGCAGTACTTC,CASSLGRDTDYEQYF
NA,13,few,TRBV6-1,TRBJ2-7,TGTGCCAGCAGTGACACGGATGTCCACGAGCAGTACTTC,CASSDTDVHEQYF
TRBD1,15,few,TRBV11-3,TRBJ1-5,TGTGCCAGCAGCTTAGAGGACAGGGTAGTTCAGCCCCAGCATTTT,CASSLEDRVVQPQHF